This record looks at one T cell receptor beta chain sequence and its context. TCRdb's table, derived via immunoSEQ multiplex PCR, lists solely in-frame clones and lacks some. Among 140,000 or so clones listed, around 85% were seen once. The data belong to a study of blood T cell repertoires in COVID-19. Study overall: The samples span acute and convalescent COVID-19 from the United States, Italy and Spain.

Losses at the gene ends were 4 bases for V and 3 bases for J; bases not matched to a gene: 5. The germline CDR1 and CDR2 sequences are LNHDA and SQIVND (reference sequence). This CDR3 spans 15 amino acids. Recovered status in Cohort 3 required two negative PCRs, clearance, or symptom resolution. The source of this sequence is a woman aged 40 to 50 who had recovered from COVID-19. What was sequenced was PBMCs or T cells enriched from blood (not recorded which). The chain couples TRBV19 to TRBJ2-7, with TRBD2 matching 11 bases. The CDR3: CASSTSGGIHYEQYF. The CDR3 bases are TGTGCCAGTAGTACTAGCGGGGGGATCCACTACGAGCAGTACTTC.